This record looks at one TCR beta chain sequence and its context. Its cognate antigen is unknown. Sequencing was performed with immunoSEQ multiplex PCR; in TCRdb, only in-frame clones are kept and a portion is missing. The sample shows about 160,000 clones, just under 90% of them seen only once. V dropped 4 bases and J dropped 8; count of bases not matched to a gene: 13. The CDR3 has 15 residues. CDR1 is SGHDT and CDR2 is YYEEEE in the germline V gene. The data were taken from a study of cytomegalovirus exposure and HLA in healthy donors. The study's findings and limits: Listed as cytomegalovirus-associated were approximately 160 TCR beta chains.

The material sequenced was PBMCs. This receptor was taken from a woman aged 18-30 years in good health and CMV-seropositive. The chain employs TRBV5-6 and TRBJ2-3; 7 bases align to TRBD2. The CDR3 sequence is CASSPPLSSGVTQYF. The CDR3 region has the DNA TGTGCCAGCAGCCCACCACTGTCTAGCGGAGTTACGCAGTATTTT.